Below, 19 T cell receptor beta chains from the same sample are listed, as sequenced in a study of T cells after yellow fever vaccination. TCRdb used MiXCR to reprocess the 5' RACE reads, holding one entry per CDR3 protein. The profile shows more than 65,000 distinct CDR3 sequences, around 7.9% of them singletons. The sample consisted of CD8+ T cells sorted from PBMCs, taken 9 to 11 days after the first yellow fever vaccination. Every receptor here comes from a man aged 18 to 29 who received the YFV17D yellow fever vaccine.

Many counts were recorded for this clonotype. The CDR3 DNA reads TGTGCCAGCAGCAGAGAAACAGGGGGCGCAACCTACAATGAGCAGTTCTTC. Translated, it gives CASSRETGGATYNEQFF. J is TRBJ2-1 and V is TRBV7-6; TRBD1 aligns across 9 bases. With 5 bases clipped from V and 2 bases from J, the junction kept 10 bases outside the gene matches. This CDR3 comprises 17 residues. The germline gives CDR1 SGHVS, CDR2 FNYEAQ. The entire variable domain, with the rest obtained from reference TRBV7-6 and TRBJ2-1, is as follows: GAGVSQSPRYKVTKRGQDVALRCDPISGHVSLYWYRQALGQGPEFLTYFNYEAQQDKSGLPNDRFSAERPEGSISTLTIQRTEQRDSAMYRCASSRETGGATYNEQFFGPGTRLTVL.

This clonotype was counted at least ten times. The chain uses TRBV5-6 and TRBJ2-1; TRBD2 might be the D (6 bases). The CDR3 consists of 14 residues. CDR1 and CDR2 from the germline V gene are SGHDT and YYEEEE. V was trimmed by 2 bases and J by 7 bases, leaving 13 bases between them. The CDR3 loop reads CASSFAGIGNEQFF. In nucleotides, the CDR3 is TGTGCCAGCAGCTTCGCGGGGATAGGAAATGAGCAGTTCTTC.

This clonotype occurred many times. V and J are TRBV5-1 and TRBJ1-1; 8 nucleotides align to TRBD1. Trimming removed 4 bases from V and 5 bases from J; junction bases left unmatched: 10. CDR3 length: 15 residues. Germline V gene data show CDR1 as SGHRS and CDR2 as YFSETQ. CDR3 in DNA: TGCGCCAGCAGCCCGACTGGCAGGGGGCCAACTGAAGCTTTCTTT. Translating gives CASSPTGRGPTEAFF.

This clonotype has only a few counts. The chain has TRBV27 and TRBJ2-7; D gene uncertain. Trimming pared 3 bases from V and 1 base from J, leaving 10 bases between. The CDR3 has 14 amino acids. Germline CDR1 is MNHEY and CDR2 is SMNVEV (reference sequence). The CDR3 sequence: CASSLAPYSYEQYV. CDR3 nucleotides: TGTGCCAGCAGTTTGGCGCCTTATTCCTACGAGCAGTACGTC.

This clonotype was counted many times. This chain links TRBV7-9 with TRBJ2-7; D is undetermined. Trimming removed 6 bases at V and 0 bases at J, with 6 bases between. The germline V gene encodes CDR1 SEHNR and CDR2 FQNEAQ (reference sequence). This CDR3 has 12 amino acids. The CDR3 nucleotides read TGTGCCAGCAGGCTCGGCTCCTACGAGCAGTACTTC. This gives the protein CASRLGSYEQYF.

Only a few counts were recorded for this clonotype. The gene calls are TRBV28 and TRBJ2-7; 8 bases are a match to TRBD1. There are 13 residues in the CDR3. The V gene's germline CDR1 is MDHEN and CDR2 SYDVKM. J gave up 2 bases and V 8 bases, and 5 bases lay outside the gene matches. The CDR3 DNA reads TGTGCCAGCGGGAGACAGGGGCCCTACGAGCAGTACGTC. Translating it yields CASGRQGPYEQYV.

This chain uses TRBV6-2 or TRBV6-3 with TRBJ2-3; D is possibly TRBD2 (5 bases). The CDR3 has 14 residues. The V gene lost 2 bases and the J gene lost 4 bases, with 10 bases spanning the gap. The V gene's germline CDR1 is MNHEY and CDR2 SVGEGT. The CDR3 bases are TGTGCCAGCAGTTACACCTTGGGAGCAGATACGCAGTATTTT. It is translated as CASSYTLGADTQYF.

This clonotype was detected many times. The chain recombines TRBV12-3 or TRBV12-4 with TRBJ2-4; possibly TRBD1 or TRBD2 for D (5 bases each). Trimming removed 2 bases from V and 6 bases from J, with 8 bases in between. The CDR3 length is 13 residues. CDR3 sequence reads: CASSLLGGNIQYF. In DNA, the CDR3 is TGTGCCAGCAGTTTACTTGGGGGAAACATTCAGTACTTC.

This clonotype was counted ten times or more. The chain recombines TRBV5-1 with TRBJ2-1, with 11 bases fitting TRBD2. This CDR3 spans 16 amino acids. Germline-derived CDR1 and CDR2 are SGHRS and YFSETQ. Trimming took 2 bases from V and 3 from J; bases not matched to a gene: 4. The CDR3 loop is CASSFSGGAGYNEQFF. CDR3 DNA sequence: TGCGCCAGCAGCTTTAGCGGGGGGGCTGGCTACAATGAGCAGTTCTTC.

This clonotype appeared many times. The J gene is TRBJ2-1, the V gene TRBV11-1; TRBD2 aligns across 13 bases. CDR1 is SGHAT, CDR2 FQDESV, per germline (reference sequence). This CDR3 comprises 16 residues. After removal of 5 bases from V and 3 bases from J, the junction contained 4 bases not matched to a gene. The CDR3 is CASSPTSGGVYNEQFF. CDR3 sequence (DNA): TGTGCCAGCAGCCCTACTAGCGGGGGGGTCTACAATGAGCAGTTCTTC.

This clonotype was seen many times. The V gene is TRBV27, the J gene TRBJ2-2, with 7 bases matching TRBD1. V lost 4 bases and J lost 8; bases outside the gene matches: 16. This CDR3 has 17 residues. The germline V gene encodes CDR1 MNHEY and CDR2 SMNVEV (reference sequence). The CDR3 region is CASSSGTAILVGGELFF. The CDR3 DNA sequence: TGTGCCAGCAGTTCCGGGACAGCGATCCTCGTGGGAGGGGAGCTGTTTTTT.

Ten or more counts support this clonotype. The chain carries TRBV5-1 and TRBJ2-7; no clear D. This CDR3 contains 16 residues. Trimming left V 4 bases short and J 3 bases short, with 20 bases between. In germline, CDR1 is SGHRS, CDR2 YFSETQ. This chain's CDR3 is CASSPEFPVGDYEQYF. CDR3 nucleotides: TGCGCCAGCAGCCCCGAGTTTCCAGTTGGAGACTACGAGCAGTACTTC.

This clonotype was detected ten times or more. The chain is built from TRBV11-2 and TRBJ2-3; 12 bases fit TRBD2. The CDR3 loop spans 13 amino acids. V dropped 11 bases and J dropped 6; count of bases not matched to a gene: 6. From germline, CDR1 is SGHAT and CDR2 FQNNGV. CDR3 sequence (DNA): TGTGCCGGGAGGACTAGCGGGGCGGATACGCAGTATTTT. This translates into CAGRTSGADTQYF.

This clonotype was seen once. V and J are TRBV4-2 and TRBJ2-5; the match to TRBD1 covers 8 bases. There are 17 residues in the CDR3. V trimming: 4 bases; J trimming: 0 bases; junction bases outside the gene matches: 10. Germline assignment: CDR1 LGHNA and CDR2 YNFKEQ. The CDR3 coding sequence is TGTGCCAGCAGCCCAGGGACAGGTTGGGCCAACCAAGAGACCCAGTACTTC. Residues: CASSPGTGWANQETQYF.

This clonotype has ten or more counts. The chain joins TRBV4-1 to TRBJ2-3; 8 nucleotides align to TRBD2. Per germline, CDR1 MGHRA and CDR2 YSYEKL. V trimming: 5 bases; J trimming: 6 bases; junction bases outside the gene matches: 13. This CDR3 has 16 amino acids. As DNA, the CDR3 is TGCGCCAGCAGCACCCCCACAGCGGGGGATCGTGATACGCAGTATTTT. The encoded protein is CASSTPTAGDRDTQYF.

This clonotype was observed a few times. The rearrangement links TRBV20-1 to TRBJ2-3; D is unclear. Germline loops: CDR1 DFQATT, CDR2 SNEGSKA (reference sequence). The V gene lost 0 bases and the J gene lost 2 bases, with 18 bases spanning the gap. The CDR3 consists of 17 residues. The DNA of the CDR3 is TGCAGTGCTAGAGATCTGGCTTATCCTCTGAACACAGATACGCAGTATTTT. Its protein is CSARDLAYPLNTDTQYF.

Many counts were recorded for this clonotype. V is TRBV9 and J is TRBJ2-2, with D tentatively TRBD1 or TRBD2 (5 bases each). Deletions cut 0 bases from V and 0 bases from J, with 9 bases between. The CDR3 is made up of 16 amino acids. Germline assignment: CDR1 SGDLS and CDR2 YYNGEE. CDR3 nucleotides: TGTGCCAGCAGCGTAGACGGGACGGCGAACACCGGGGAGCTGTTTTTT. Translated: CASSVDGTANTGELFF.

This clonotype was counted at least ten times. The chain employs TRBV7-9 and TRBJ1-2; 7 bases fit TRBD1. Per germline, CDR1 SEHNR and CDR2 FQNEAQ (reference sequence). The CDR3 loop spans 14 amino acids. The V segment lost 3 bases and the J segment 6 bases; nucleotides outside the gene matches: 7. The CDR3: CASSFLQGNHGYTF. The CDR3 bases are TGTGCCAGCAGCTTCCTACAGGGGAACCATGGCTACACCTTC.

The chain uses TRBV10-2 and TRBJ1-1, with D uncertain. This CDR3 is 15 amino acids long. Germline CDR1 and CDR2: WSHSY and SAAADI. Deletions cut 5 bases from V and 0 bases from J, with 13 bases between. The CDR3 sequence: CASSRDGYMNTEAFF. CDR3 in DNA: TGCGCCAGCAGTCGCGACGGCTACATGAACACTGAAGCTTTCTTT.